This TCR beta chain was captured by sequencing in a study of T cell repertoires in cytomegalovirus infection. Looked up from germline, CDR1 is MGHRA and CDR2 is YSYEKL. This CDR3 region has 17 residues. V gave up 0 bases and J gave up 3 bases; unmatched junction bases: 9. Concerning this clonotype: Its specificity is unknown.

TCRdb re-derived calls from the reads in MiXCR, one entry per CDR3 protein. The sample comprises 90,000 to 110,000 distinct CDR3 sequences, about 30% of which are singletons, and roughly 81% rests with the top ten. The specimen comprised CD8+ T cells from cultured PBMCs, sampled from culture after CMV antigen stimulation. The clonotype originates from a human donor in good health (CMV status not recorded). Some clones in this sample may be carry-over from other donors' samples. The rearrangement links TRBV4-1 to TRBJ1-1; 8 bases are shared with TRBD1. The CDR3 protein is CASSQEDGGTGYTEAFF. In DNA, the CDR3 is TGCGCCAGCAGCCAAGAGGATGGTGGGACAGGTTACACTGAAGCTTTCTTT.